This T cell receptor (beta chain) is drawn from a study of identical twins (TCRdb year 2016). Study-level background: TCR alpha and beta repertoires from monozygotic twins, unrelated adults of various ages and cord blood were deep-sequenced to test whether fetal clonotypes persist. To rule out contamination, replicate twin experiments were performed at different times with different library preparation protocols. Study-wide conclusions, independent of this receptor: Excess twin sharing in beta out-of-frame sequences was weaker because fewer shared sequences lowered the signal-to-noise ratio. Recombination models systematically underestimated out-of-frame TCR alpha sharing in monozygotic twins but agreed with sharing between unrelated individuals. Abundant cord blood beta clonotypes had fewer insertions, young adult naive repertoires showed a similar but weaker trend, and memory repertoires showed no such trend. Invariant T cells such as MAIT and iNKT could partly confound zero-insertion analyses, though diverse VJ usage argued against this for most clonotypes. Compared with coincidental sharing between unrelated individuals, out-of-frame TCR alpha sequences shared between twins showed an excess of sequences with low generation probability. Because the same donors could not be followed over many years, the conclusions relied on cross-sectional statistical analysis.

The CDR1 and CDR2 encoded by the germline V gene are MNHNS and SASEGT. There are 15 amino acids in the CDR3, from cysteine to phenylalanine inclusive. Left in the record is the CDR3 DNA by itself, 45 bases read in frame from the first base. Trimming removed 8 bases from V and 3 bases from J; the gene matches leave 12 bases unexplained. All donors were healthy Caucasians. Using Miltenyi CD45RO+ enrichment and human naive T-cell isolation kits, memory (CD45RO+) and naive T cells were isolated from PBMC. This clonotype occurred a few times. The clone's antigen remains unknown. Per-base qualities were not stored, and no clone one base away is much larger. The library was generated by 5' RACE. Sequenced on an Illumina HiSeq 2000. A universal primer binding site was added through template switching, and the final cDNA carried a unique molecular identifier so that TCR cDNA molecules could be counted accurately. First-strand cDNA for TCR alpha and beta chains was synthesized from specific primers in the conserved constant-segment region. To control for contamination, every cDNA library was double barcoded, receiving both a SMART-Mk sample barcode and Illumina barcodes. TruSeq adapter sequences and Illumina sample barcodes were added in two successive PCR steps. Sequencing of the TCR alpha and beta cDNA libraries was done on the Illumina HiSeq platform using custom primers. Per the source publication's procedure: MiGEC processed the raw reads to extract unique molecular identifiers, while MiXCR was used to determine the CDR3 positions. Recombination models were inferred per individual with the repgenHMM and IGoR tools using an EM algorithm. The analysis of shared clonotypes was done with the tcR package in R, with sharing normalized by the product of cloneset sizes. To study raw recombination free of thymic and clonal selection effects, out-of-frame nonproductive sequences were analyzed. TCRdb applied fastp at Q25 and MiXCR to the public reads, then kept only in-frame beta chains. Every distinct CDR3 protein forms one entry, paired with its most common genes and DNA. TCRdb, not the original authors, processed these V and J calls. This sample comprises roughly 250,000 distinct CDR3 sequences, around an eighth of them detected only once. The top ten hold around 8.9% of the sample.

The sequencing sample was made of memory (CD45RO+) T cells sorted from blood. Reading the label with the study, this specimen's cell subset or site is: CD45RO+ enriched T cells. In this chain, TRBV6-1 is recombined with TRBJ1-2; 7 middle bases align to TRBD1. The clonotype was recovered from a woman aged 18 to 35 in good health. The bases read TGTGCCAGCCTAAAGCCCGGGACAGAGGACTATGGCTACACCTTC. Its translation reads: CASLKPGTEDYGYTF.